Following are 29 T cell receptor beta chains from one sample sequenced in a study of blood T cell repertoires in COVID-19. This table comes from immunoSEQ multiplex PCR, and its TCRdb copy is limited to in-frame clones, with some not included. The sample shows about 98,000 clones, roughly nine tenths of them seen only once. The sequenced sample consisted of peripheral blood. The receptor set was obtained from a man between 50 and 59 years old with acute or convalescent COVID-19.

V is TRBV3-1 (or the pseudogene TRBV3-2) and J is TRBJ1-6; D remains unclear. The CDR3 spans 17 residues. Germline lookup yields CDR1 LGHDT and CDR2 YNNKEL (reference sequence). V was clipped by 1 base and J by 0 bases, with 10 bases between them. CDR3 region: CASSQAPYYSYNSPLHF. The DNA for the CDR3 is TGTGCCAGCAGCCAAGCCCCGTATTACTCCTATAATTCACCCCTCCACTTT.

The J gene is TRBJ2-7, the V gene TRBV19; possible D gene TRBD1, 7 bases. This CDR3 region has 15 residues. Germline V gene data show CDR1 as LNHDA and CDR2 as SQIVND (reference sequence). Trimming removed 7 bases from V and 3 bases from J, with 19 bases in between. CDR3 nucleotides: TGTGCCAGTACCCTCAGCGGAGGGGGCTTCTACGAGCAGTACTTC. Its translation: CASTLSGGGFYEQYF.

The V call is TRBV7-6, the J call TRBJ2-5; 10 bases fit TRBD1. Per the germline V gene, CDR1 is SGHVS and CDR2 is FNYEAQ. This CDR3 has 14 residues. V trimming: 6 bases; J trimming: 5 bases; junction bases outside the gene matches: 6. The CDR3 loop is CASSWTGGSETQYF. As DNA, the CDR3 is TGTGCCAGCAGTTGGACAGGGGGGTCGGAGACCCAGTACTTC.

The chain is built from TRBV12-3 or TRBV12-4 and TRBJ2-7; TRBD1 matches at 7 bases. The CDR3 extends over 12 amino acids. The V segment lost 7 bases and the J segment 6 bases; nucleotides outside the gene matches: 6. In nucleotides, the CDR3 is TGTGCCAGCACTTGGGCAGGGGGCGAGCAGTACTTC. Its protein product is CASTWAGGEQYF.

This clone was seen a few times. CDR3 coding DNA: TGTGCCAGCAGTTTAAGGAGGCGTACAGATACGCAGTATTTT. This codes for CASSLRRRTDTQYF. The J gene is TRBJ2-3, the V gene TRBV27; possible D gene TRBD2, 5 bases. V shed 2 bases and J shed 3 bases, with 9 bases lying between them. From germline, CDR1 is MNHEY and CDR2 SMNVEV (reference sequence). The CDR3 has 14 amino acids.

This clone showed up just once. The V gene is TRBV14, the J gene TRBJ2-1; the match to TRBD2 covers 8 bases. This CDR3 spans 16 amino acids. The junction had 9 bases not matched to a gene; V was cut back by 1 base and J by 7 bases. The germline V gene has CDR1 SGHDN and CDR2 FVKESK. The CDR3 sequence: CASSQVAGGTGNEQFF. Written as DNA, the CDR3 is TGTGCCAGCAGCCAAGTGGCGGGAGGTACCGGAAATGAGCAGTTCTTC.

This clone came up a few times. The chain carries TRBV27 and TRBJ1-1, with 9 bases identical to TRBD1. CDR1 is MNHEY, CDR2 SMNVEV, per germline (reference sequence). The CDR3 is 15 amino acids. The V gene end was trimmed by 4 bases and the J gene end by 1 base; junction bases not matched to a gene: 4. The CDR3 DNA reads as TGTGCCAGCAGTTCGGGACAGGGCTGGAACACTGAAGCTTTCTTT. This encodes CASSSGQGWNTEAFF.

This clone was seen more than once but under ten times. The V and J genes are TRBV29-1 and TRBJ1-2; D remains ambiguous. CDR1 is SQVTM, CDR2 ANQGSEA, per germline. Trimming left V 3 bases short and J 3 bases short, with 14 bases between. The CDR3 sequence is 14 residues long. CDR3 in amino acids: CSVEPTGGDYGYTF. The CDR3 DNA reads TGCAGCGTTGAGCCCACTGGCGGGGACTATGGCTACACCTTC.

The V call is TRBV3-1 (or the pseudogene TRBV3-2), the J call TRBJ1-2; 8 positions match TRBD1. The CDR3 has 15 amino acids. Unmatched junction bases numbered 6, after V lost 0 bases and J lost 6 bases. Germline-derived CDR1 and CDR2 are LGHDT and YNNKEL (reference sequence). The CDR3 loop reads CASSQDLGQGHGYTF. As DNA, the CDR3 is TGTGCCAGCAGCCAAGATCTAGGACAGGGCCATGGCTACACCTTC.

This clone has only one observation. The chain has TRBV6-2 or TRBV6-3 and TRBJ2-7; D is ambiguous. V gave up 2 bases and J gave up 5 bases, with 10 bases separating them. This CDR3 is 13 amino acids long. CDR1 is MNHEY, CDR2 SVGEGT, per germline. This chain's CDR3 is CASSYGLMNEQYF. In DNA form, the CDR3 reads TGTGCCAGCAGTTACGGGCTAATGAACGAGCAGTACTTC.

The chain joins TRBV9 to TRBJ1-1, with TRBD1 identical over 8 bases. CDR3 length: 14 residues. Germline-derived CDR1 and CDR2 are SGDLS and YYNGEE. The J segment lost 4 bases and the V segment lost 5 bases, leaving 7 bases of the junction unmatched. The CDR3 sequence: CASSESGGVTEAFF. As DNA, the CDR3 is TGTGCCAGCAGTGAATCAGGGGGCGTCACTGAAGCTTTCTTT.

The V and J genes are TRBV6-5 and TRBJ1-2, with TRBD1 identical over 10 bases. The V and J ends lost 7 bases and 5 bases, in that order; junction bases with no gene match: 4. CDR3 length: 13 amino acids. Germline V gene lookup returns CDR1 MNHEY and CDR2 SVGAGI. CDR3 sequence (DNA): TGTGCCAGCAACTCGGACAGGGGGTATGGCTACACCTTC. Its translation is CASNSDRGYGYTF.

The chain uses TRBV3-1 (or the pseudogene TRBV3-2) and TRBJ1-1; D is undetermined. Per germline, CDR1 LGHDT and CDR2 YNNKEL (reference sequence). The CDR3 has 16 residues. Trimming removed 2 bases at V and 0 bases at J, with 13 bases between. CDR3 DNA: TGTGCCAGCAGCCAACGGGTTACCGGCATGAACACTGAAGCTTTCTTT. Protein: CASSQRVTGMNTEAFF.

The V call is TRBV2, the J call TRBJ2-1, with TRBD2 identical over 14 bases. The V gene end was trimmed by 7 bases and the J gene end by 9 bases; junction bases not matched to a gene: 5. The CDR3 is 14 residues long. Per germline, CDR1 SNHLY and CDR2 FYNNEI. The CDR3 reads CASTGTSGRSEQFF. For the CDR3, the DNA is TGTGCCAGCACCGGGACTAGCGGGAGAAGTGAGCAGTTCTTC.

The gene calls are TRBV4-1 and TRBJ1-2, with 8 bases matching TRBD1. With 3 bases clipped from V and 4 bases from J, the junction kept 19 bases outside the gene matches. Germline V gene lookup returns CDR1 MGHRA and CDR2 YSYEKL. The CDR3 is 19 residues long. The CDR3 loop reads CASSQGGERTGTRVYGYTF. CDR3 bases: TGCGCCAGCAGCCAGGGGGGGGAGAGGACAGGGACGCGTGTCTATGGCTACACCTTC.

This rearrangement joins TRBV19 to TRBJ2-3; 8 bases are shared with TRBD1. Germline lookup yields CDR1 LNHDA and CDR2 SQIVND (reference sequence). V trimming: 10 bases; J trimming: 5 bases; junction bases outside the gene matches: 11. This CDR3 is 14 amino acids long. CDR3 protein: CATMGTGRVDTQYF. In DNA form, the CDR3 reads TGTGCCACCATGGGGACAGGCAGGGTAGATACGCAGTATTTT. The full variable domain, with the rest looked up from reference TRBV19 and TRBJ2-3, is DGGITQSPKYLFRKEGQNVTLSCEQNLNHDAMYWYRQDPGQGLRLIYYSQIVNDFQKGDIAEGYSVSREKKESFPLTVTSAQKNPTAFYLCATMGTGRVDTQYFGPGTRLTVL.

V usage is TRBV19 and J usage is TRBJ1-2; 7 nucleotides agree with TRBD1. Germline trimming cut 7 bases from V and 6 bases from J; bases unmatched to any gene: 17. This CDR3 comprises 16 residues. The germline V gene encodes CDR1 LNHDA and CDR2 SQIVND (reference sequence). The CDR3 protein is CASTTKQGSTFNGYTF. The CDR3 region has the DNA TGTGCCAGTACCACAAAACAGGGGTCAACGTTCAATGGCTACACCTTC. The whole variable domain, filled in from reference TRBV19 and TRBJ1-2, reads DGGITQSPKYLFRKEGQNVTLSCEQNLNHDAMYWYRQDPGQGLRLIYYSQIVNDFQKGDIAEGYSVSREKKESFPLTVTSAQKNPTAFYLCASTTKQGSTFNGYTFGSGTRLTVV.

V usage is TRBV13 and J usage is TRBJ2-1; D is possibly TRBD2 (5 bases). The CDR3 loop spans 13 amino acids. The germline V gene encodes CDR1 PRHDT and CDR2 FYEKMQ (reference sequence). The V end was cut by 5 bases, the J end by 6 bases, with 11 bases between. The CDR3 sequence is CASSPGISNEQFF. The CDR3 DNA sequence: TGTGCCAGCAGCCCGGGGATCAGCAATGAGCAGTTCTTC.

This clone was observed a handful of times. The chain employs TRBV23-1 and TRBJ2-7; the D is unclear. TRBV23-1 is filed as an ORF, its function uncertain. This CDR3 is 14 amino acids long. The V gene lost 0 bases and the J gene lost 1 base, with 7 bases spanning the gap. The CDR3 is CASSQSNTSYEQYF. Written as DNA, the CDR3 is TGCGCCAGCAGTCAATCTAACACATCCTACGAGCAGTACTTC.

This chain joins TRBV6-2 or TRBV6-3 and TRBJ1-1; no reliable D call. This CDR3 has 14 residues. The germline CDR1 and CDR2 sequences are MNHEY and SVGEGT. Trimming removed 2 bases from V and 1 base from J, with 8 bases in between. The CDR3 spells CASSYREGNTEAFF. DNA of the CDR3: TGTGCCAGCAGTTACAGGGAGGGGAACACTGAAGCTTTCTTT.

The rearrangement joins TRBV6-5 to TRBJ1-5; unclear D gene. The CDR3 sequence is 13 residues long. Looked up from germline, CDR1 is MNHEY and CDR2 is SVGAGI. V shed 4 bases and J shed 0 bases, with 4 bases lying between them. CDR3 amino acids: CASSLDSNQPQHF. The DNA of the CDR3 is TGTGCCAGCAGTTTAGATAGCAATCAGCCCCAGCATTTT.

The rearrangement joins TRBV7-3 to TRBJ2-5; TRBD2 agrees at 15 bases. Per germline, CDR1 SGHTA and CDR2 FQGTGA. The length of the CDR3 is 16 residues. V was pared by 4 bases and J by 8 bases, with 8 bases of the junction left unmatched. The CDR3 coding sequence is TGTGCCAGCAGCTCGGGACTAGCGGGAGGAATGGAAACCCAGTACTTC. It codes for CASSSGLAGGMETQYF.

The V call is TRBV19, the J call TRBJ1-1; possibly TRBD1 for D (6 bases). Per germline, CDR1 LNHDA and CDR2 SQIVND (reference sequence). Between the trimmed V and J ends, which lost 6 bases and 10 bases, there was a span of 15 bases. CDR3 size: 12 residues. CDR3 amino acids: CASSPQGMPAFF. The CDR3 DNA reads TGTGCCAGTAGCCCACAGGGTATGCCAGCTTTCTTT.

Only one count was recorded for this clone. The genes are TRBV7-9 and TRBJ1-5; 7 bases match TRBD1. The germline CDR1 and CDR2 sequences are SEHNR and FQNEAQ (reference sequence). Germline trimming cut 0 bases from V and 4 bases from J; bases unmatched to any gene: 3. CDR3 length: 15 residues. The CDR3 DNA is TGTGCCAGCAGCTTAGCGGCAGGGGGGAATCAGCCCCAGCATTTT. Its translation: CASSLAAGGNQPQHF.

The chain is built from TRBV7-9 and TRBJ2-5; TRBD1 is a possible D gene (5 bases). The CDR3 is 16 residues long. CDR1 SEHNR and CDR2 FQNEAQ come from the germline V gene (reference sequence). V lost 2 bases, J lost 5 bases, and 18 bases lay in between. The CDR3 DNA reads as TGTGCCAGCAGCTTAAGTACAGGCGGTCGTCTGGAGACCCAGTACTTC. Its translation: CASSLSTGGRLETQYF.

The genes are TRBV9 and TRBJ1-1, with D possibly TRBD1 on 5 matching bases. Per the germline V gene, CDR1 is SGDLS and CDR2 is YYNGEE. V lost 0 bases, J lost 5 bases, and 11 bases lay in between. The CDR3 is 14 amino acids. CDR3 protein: CASSVGGRKTEAFF. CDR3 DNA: TGTGCCAGCAGCGTAGGGGGCCGCAAAACTGAAGCTTTCTTT.

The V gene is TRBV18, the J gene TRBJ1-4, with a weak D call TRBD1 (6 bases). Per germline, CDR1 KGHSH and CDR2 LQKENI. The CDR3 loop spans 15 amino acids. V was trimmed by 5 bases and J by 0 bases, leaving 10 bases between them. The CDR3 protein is CASSATGSTNEKLFF. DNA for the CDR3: TGTGCCAGCTCAGCTACAGGGTCAACTAATGAAAAACTGTTTTTT.

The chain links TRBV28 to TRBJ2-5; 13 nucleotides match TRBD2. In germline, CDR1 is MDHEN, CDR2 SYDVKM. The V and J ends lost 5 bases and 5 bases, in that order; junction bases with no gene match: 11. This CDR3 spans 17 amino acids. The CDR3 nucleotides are TGTGCCAGCAGTACACTAGCGGGAGGGGGCTTAGGGGAGACCCAGTACTTC. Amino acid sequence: CASSTLAGGGLGETQYF.

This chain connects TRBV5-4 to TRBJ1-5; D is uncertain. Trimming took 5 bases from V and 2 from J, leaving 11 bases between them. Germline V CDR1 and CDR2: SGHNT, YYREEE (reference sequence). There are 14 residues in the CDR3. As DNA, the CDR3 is TGTGCCAGCAGTTTAGATGGAGGCAATCAGCCCCAGCATTTT. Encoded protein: CASSLDGGNQPQHF.